This is a list of T cell receptor beta chains from one sample in a study of cytomegalovirus exposure and HLA in healthy donors. Clones were read by immunoSEQ multiplex PCR, and TCRdb kept only the in-frame ones, dropping some. The data show some 160,000 clones, 70% to 90% seen once. Input material: PBMCs. The origin of the receptors is a man aged 25 to 40 in good health and CMV-seropositive. CDR3s include the opening cysteine and the closing phenylalanine or tryptophan. The order of the fields is J gene, clone size, D gene, V gene, CDR3 DNA, CDR3 protein. D genes are given only for firm matches. Clone size is shown for a subset of rows, as once, few, many or a class of expanded clone.

TRBJ1-2	-	-	TRBV27	TGTGCCAGCAGTTTTACTCCAATCGGACAGAGATATGGCTACACCTTC	CASSFTPIGQRYGYTF
TRBJ2-1	-	TRBD2	TRBV7-2	TGTGCCAGCAGCTTAGCAGGACTAGCGGTATACAATGAGCAGTTCTTC	CASSLAGLAVYNEQFF
TRBJ1-6	-	TRBD1	TRBV19	TGTGCCAGTAGTATAATCCACCAGGGGGCGAATTCACCCCTCCACTTT	CASSIIHQGANSPLHF
TRBJ1-1	-	-	TRBV11-3	TGTGCCAGCAGCCTGCGACAGAAGAACACTGAAGCTTTCTTT	CASSLRQKNTEAFF
TRBJ2-3	-	TRBD2	TRBV4-2	TGTGCCAGCAGCCAAGATCCAGGACTAGCGGGAGGGCCAGATACGCAGTATTTT	CASSQDPGLAGGPDTQYF
TRBJ2-3	-	-	TRBV4-3	TGCGCCAGCAGCCAAGATCCCAGGGGCGACGGAGATACGCAGTATTTT	CASSQDPRGDGDTQYF
TRBJ2-3	-	-	TRBV5-6	TGTGCCAGCAGCTCCACCCCGGACTATTACACAGATACGCAGTATTTT	CASSSTPDYYTDTQYF
TRBJ1-1	once	-	TRBV7-9	TGTGCCAGCAGCCCAGAATTCGGACAGACTGAAGCTTTCTTT	CASSPEFGQTEAFF
TRBJ2-7	-	-	TRBV10-3	TGTGCCATCAGTGAGTCTGGGGGGGCGATCTACGAGCAGTACTTC	CAISESGGAIYEQYF
TRBJ2-1	-	-	TRBV7-9	TGTGCCAGCAGCCGTATCCCCGTACAAGGCGGCCAGTTCTTC	CASSRIPVQGGQFF
TRBJ2-1	-	TRBD1	TRBV28	TGTGCCAGCATCCCCCGGGACAGGGACTACAATGAGCAGTTCTTC	CASIPRDRDYNEQFF
TRBJ1-2	-	-	TRBV4-3	TGCGCCAGCAGCCAAGGGTCCGCGACAGGCGTGGGCGGCTACACCTTC	CASSQGSATGVGGYTF
TRBJ1-4	few	TRBD1	TRBV6-5	TGTGCCAGCAGGCCACCGGGACAGGCCCTTGAAAAACTGTTTTTT	CASRPPGQALEKLFF
TRBJ2-7	-	TRBD1	TRBV2	TGTGCCAGCAGTGCTCTTACAGGACAGGGCCGGGGCGGGCAGTACTTC	CASSALTGQGRGGQYF
TRBJ2-7	-	-	TRBV6-1	TGTGCCAGCAGTGATCGTTCAGGGGGGTACGAGCAGTACTTC	CASSDRSGGYEQYF
TRBJ2-1	-	TRBD2	TRBV5-4	TGTGCCAGCAGCTTAAGGCTAGCGGGGGAGGAGCAGTTCTTC	CASSLRLAGEEQFF
TRBJ2-1	-	-	TRBV23-1	TGCGCCAGCAGCCGGGGAGACACTCAGCCCCTTCCTTGGACCTACAATGAGCAGTTCTTC	CASSRGDTQPLPWTYNEQFF
TRBJ2-3	-	-	TRBV25-1	TGTGCCAGCAGTGAATACAACAGGGTCCATACGCAGTATTTT	CASSEYNRVHTQYF
TRBJ2-3	-	TRBD2	TRBV7-9	TGTGCCAGCAGCTTAAATAGCGGGAGAACAGATACGCAGTATTTT	CASSLNSGRTDTQYF
TRBJ1-6	-	TRBD1	TRBV9	TGTGCCAGCAGTACAGGGGGGGACGGATCACCCCTCCACTTT	CASSTGGDGSPLHF
TRBJ2-1	-	-	TRBV15	TGTGCCACCAGCACCAGTGCCAGGAGGTCCTACAATGAGCAGTTCTTC	CATSTSARRSYNEQFF
TRBJ1-6	-	-	TRBV5-1	TGCGCCAGCAGCTTAGGACAGCTTAGGAGCTCCTATAATTCACCCCTCCACTTT	CASSLGQLRSSYNSPLHF